What follows are 17 T cell receptor beta chains derived from one specimen sequenced in a study of molecular identifiers for immune sequencing clone quantification. TCRdb independently ran MiXCR on the PCR reads; one entry per CDR3 protein. This sample yields over 600,000 distinct CDR3 sequences, of which 15% to 20% are seen a single time; roughly 0.83% belongs to the top ten. Specimen: naive CD8+ T cells from blood, with Jurkat cell RNA spiked in. The subset denotes: FACS-sorted CD8+CD4-CCR7+CD45RA+ naive T cells. The receptor source for this set is a human donor in good health. Some libraries in this study had Jurkat cell RNA spiked in.

This clonotype was detected many times. The chain joins TRBV12-5 to TRBJ2-3, with D uncertain. V was clipped by 2 bases and J by 1 base, with 7 bases between them. This CDR3 spans 14 amino acids. Looked up from germline, CDR1 is LGHNT and CDR2 is FRNRAP. The CDR3, as DNA: TGTGCTAGTGGTTTGAGTCCCGGCACAGATACGCAGTATTTT. This codes for CASGLSPGTDTQYF.

J is TRBJ1-2 and V is TRBV30; 7 bases align to TRBD1. The CDR3 length is 18 residues. Per germline, CDR1 GTSNPN and CDR2 SVGIG (reference sequence). The V gene end was trimmed by 2 bases and the J gene end by 8 bases; junction bases not matched to a gene: 23. The CDR3 region is CAWSLPRTGTASPGGYTF. In DNA form, the CDR3 reads TGTGCCTGGAGTCTTCCCAGGACGGGGACAGCCTCTCCTGGGGGCTACACCTTC.

V gene TRBV19 combines with J gene TRBJ2-3; 9 bases match TRBD2. The CDR3 extends over 16 amino acids. J was trimmed by 5 bases and V by 1 base; bases with no gene match: 7. From germline, CDR1 is LNHDA and CDR2 SQIVND (reference sequence). The DNA of the CDR3 is TGTGCCAGTAGTATAGTGGCTAGCGGGGATGAAGATACGCAGTATTTT. It translates to CASSIVASGDEDTQYF. Supplemented by reference TRBV19 and TRBJ2-3, the full variable domain reads DGGITQSPKYLFRKEGQNVTLSCEQNLNHDAMYWYRQDPGQGLRLIYYSQIVNDFQKGDIAEGYSVSREKKESFPLTVTSAQKNPTAFYLCASSIVASGDEDTQYFGPGTRLTVL.

This clonotype was counted ten times or more. The rearrangement uses TRBV20-1 and TRBJ2-5, with a weak D call TRBD2 (5 bases). V lost 5 bases to trimming and J lost 5 bases, with 15 bases between them. Per the germline V gene, CDR1 is DFQATT and CDR2 is SNEGSKA (reference sequence). The CDR3 loop spans 13 amino acids. This CDR3 reads CSARPEGHETQYF. The CDR3 nucleotides are TGCAGTGCTCGTCCAGAGGGCCACGAGACCCAGTACTTC.

There are many counts of this clonotype. The chain employs TRBV7-8 and TRBJ2-2; D call uncertain. V dropped 6 bases and J dropped 1 base, with 3 bases sitting between them. Germline values: CDR1 SGHVS, CDR2 FQNEAQ. This CDR3 is built from 12 residues. The CDR3 bases are TGTGCCAGCAGGAAGAACACCGGGGAGCTGTTTTTT. It encodes CASRKNTGELFF.

This clonotype showed up many times. V gene TRBV6-5 combines with J gene TRBJ2-5, with TRBD2 matching over 9 bases. V shed 3 bases and J 4 bases; nucleotides not matched to a gene: 9. The CDR3 loop spans 16 amino acids. Germline V gene lookup returns CDR1 MNHEY and CDR2 SVGAGI. The CDR3 reads CASSYLGASGVETQYF. Here the CDR3 DNA reads TGTGCCAGCAGTTATCTTGGCGCTAGCGGGGTAGAGACCCAGTACTTC.

This clonotype was recorded at least ten times. V is TRBV7-9 and J is TRBJ2-5; perhaps TRBD1 as D (6 bases). Germline-derived CDR1 and CDR2 are SEHNR and FQNEAQ (reference sequence). CDR3 length equals 14 residues. Between the trimmed V and J ends, which lost 4 bases and 2 bases, there was a span of 11 bases. The CDR3 here is CASSSGHQQETQYF. The CDR3 DNA follows: TGTGCCAGCAGCTCGGGACACCAGCAAGAGACCCAGTACTTC.

Points on this clonotype: Sequence at one end of the junction differs from germline and may be a read error. V and J are TRBV7-9 and TRBJ2-2; D tentatively fits TRBD1 or TRBD2 (6 bases each). The CDR3 runs to 16 residues. Germline V gene sequence: CDR1 SEHNR, CDR2 FQNEAQ (reference sequence). The CDR3 nucleotides are TGTGCCAGCAGCCTCCCGGGACAACTTAACACCGGGGGGCTGTTTTTT. It translates to CASSLPGQLNTGGLFF.

This clonotype came up many times. This chain links TRBV5-6 with TRBJ2-2, with D unresolved. The length of the CDR3 is 13 residues. Germline CDR1 is SGHDT and CDR2 is YYEEEE. The V end lost 5 bases, the J end lost 6 bases, and 11 bases lay between the germline ends. The CDR3 nucleotides read TGTGCCAGCAGTCCTGAGACGGCCGGGGAGCTGTTTTTT. Encoded protein: CASSPETAGELFF.

This clonotype was seen ten or more times. The CDR3: CASSYRDRVTEAFF. The CDR3 coding sequence is TGTGCCAGCAGCTACCGGGACAGGGTTACTGAAGCTTTCTTT. This rearrangement joins TRBV7-9 to TRBJ1-1, with TRBD1 matching over 9 bases. V trimming: 4 bases; J trimming: 5 bases; junction bases outside the gene matches: 5. Germline CDR1 reads SEHNR; CDR2 reads FQNEAQ (reference sequence). There are 14 residues in the CDR3.

The J gene is TRBJ2-7, the V gene TRBV12-3 or TRBV12-4; TRBD1 might be the D (6 bases). Trimming left V 5 bases short and J 6 bases short, with 11 bases between. The CDR3 has 12 amino acids. The CDR3 nucleotides read TGTGCCAGCAGTCCGCAGGGGTGCGAGCAGTACTTC. Translated: CASSPQGCEQYF.

On this clonotype itself: Since a much larger clone is just one base distant, this may be a read error. J is TRBJ1-5 and V is TRBV27; TRBD1 matches 7 bases. The V segment lost 4 bases and the J segment 4 bases; nucleotides outside the gene matches: 7. This CDR3 is built from 15 residues. The germline CDR1 and CDR2 sequences are MNHEY and SMNVEV (reference sequence). The CDR3 loop reads CASSSGTAQNQPQHF. CDR3 in DNA: TGTGCCAGCAGTTCCGGGACAGCCCAAAATCAGCCCCAGCATTTT.

This clonotype was detected many times. This chain uses TRBV9 with TRBJ1-1; the D gene is possibly TRBD1 (6 bases). CDR3 length: 15 residues. CDR1 is SGDLS, CDR2 YYNGEE, per germline. V lost 5 bases and J 5 bases, leaving 19 bases between the germline ends. CDR3 amino acids: CASRLDEGGTTEAFF. The DNA of the CDR3 is TGTGCCAGCAGATTAGACGAGGGGGGTACGACTGAAGCTTTCTTT.

This clonotype came up a few times. The CDR3 nucleotides read TGTGCCACCAGTGATGGGGTCACTGAAGCTTTCTTT. Protein sequence: CATSDGVTEAFF. V and J are TRBV24-1 and TRBJ1-1, with D hard to call. The V end was cut by 3 bases, the J end by 4 bases, with 5 bases between. The V gene's germline CDR1 is KGHDR and CDR2 SFDVKD. This CDR3 has 12 amino acids.

Only a few counts were recorded for this clonotype. The chain joins TRBV9 to TRBJ2-7; D may be TRBD1 (6 bases). CDR3 length equals 19 residues. Trimming cost V 0 bases and J 0 bases, with 22 bases left between them. Germline values: CDR1 SGDLS, CDR2 YYNGEE. This chain's CDR3 is CASSVVTPPRRGSSYEQYF. The CDR3 bases are TGTGCCAGCAGCGTAGTTACCCCCCCGCGAAGGGGGAGCTCCTACGAGCAGTACTTC.

Note on this clonotype: A read error may explain this, as a much larger clone is one base away. This chain joins TRBV20-1 and TRBJ2-7, with 7 positions matching TRBD2. Germline V gene data show CDR1 as DFQATT and CDR2 as SNEGSKA (reference sequence). The ends lost 1 base at V and 6 bases at J; junction bases unmatched: 15. The CDR3 runs 16 residues. CDR3 DNA sequence: TGCAGTGCTAGAGCCTGGTCGCTAGCGGAGTTCTGCGAGCAGTACTTC. Translated, it gives CSARAWSLAEFCEQYF.

The chain joins TRBV30 to TRBJ1-1; D might be TRBD1 (5 bases). CDR1 and CDR2 from the germline V gene are GTSNPN and SVGIG (reference sequence). The length of the CDR3 is 13 residues. Trimming removed 4 bases at V and 2 bases at J, with 11 bases between. In DNA form, the CDR3 reads TGTGCCTGGAAGGGGCAGATTAACACTGAAGCTTTCTTT. It encodes CAWKGQINTEAFF.